The 10 T cell receptor beta chains below all came from one sample that was sequenced in a study of shared clonotypes between healthy human individuals. Naive CD8 cells were CD45RO-negative, positively selected for CCR7, excluding terminally differentiated effector memory CD45RA+ cells. Here immunoSEQ multiplex PCR was the method, and the copy in TCRdb shows in-frame clones only, minus some. The sample lists hundreds of thousands of clones, about 95% occurring once. Material for sequencing was naive CD8+ T cells sorted from blood. These receptors were taken from a woman aged 25 to 39 in good health.

The chain carries TRBV27 and TRBJ2-2; TRBD2 agrees at 12 bases. Looked up from germline, CDR1 is MNHEY and CDR2 is SMNVEV (reference sequence). CDR3 length equals 18 residues. Germline trimming cut 3 bases from V and 3 bases from J; bases unmatched to any gene: 8. CDR3 in DNA: TGTGCCAGCAGTTTTGTTCTAGCGGGAGGGCCGGACACCGGGGAGCTGTTTTTT. Translated: CASSFVLAGGPDTGELFF.

V and J are TRBV19 and TRBJ1-5; D may be TRBD1 (5 bases). The CDR3 contains 13 residues. Germline V gene lookup returns CDR1 LNHDA and CDR2 SQIVND (reference sequence). Trimming took 4 bases from V and 4 from J, leaving 8 bases between them. The CDR3 bases are TGTGCCAGTAGTACGGACAAAAATCAGCCCCAGCATTTT. This gives the protein CASSTDKNQPQHF. The full variable domain, completed using reference TRBV19 and TRBJ1-5, is DGGITQSPKYLFRKEGQNVTLSCEQNLNHDAMYWYRQDPGQGLRLIYYSQIVNDFQKGDIAEGYSVSREKKESFPLTVTSAQKNPTAFYLCASSTDKNQPQHFGDGTRLSIL.

The rearrangement joins TRBV10-2 to TRBJ1-5; tentative D call: TRBD1 (6 bases). Looked up from germline, CDR1 is WSHSY and CDR2 is SAAADI. The CDR3 has 14 amino acids. Trimming left V 8 bases short and J 3 bases short, with 14 bases between. The CDR3 DNA is TGCGCCAGCGGCCCGGACAGACTCAATCAGCCCCAGCATTTT. It specifies CASGPDRLNQPQHF.

The chain carries TRBV5-4 and TRBJ2-1, with D possibly being TRBD1 (6 bases). CDR3 length: 16 amino acids. V was clipped by 0 bases and J by 1 base, with 11 bases between them. CDR1 SGHNT and CDR2 YYREEE come from the germline V gene (reference sequence). The CDR3 region has the DNA TGTGCCAGCAGCTTGGGAGTAGGGGGTTCCTACAATGAGCAGTTCTTC. As protein: CASSLGVGGSYNEQFF.

The V and J genes are TRBV7-3 and TRBJ2-3; D might be TRBD1 (5 bases). Trimming stripped 4 bases from V and 4 bases from J, with 12 bases between. CDR3 length: 14 amino acids. Germline CDR1 SGHTA, CDR2 FQGTGA. The CDR3 sequence: CASSWGPPPDTQYF. The CDR3 nucleotides are TGTGCCAGCAGCTGGGGCCCCCCCCCAGATACGCAGTATTTT.

The chain links TRBV4-2 to TRBJ2-1; D possibly corresponds to TRBD2 (6 bases). Deletions cut 2 bases from V and 0 bases from J, with 14 bases between. This CDR3 has 17 residues. From germline, CDR1 is LGHNA and CDR2 YNFKEQ. The CDR3 bases are TGTGCCAGCAGCCAATCGCCGTTGGGGGGCTCCTACAATGAGCAGTTCTTC. This sequence encodes CASSQSPLGGSYNEQFF.

The gene calls are TRBV14 and TRBJ2-7; 10 nucleotides line up with TRBD1. The V gene's germline CDR1 is SGHDN and CDR2 FVKESK. The CDR3 totals 15 residues. The trim removed 5 bases at V and 5 bases at J, leaving 9 bases unmatched. CDR3 sequence reads: CASSGRTGGLNEQYF. The DNA for the CDR3 is TGTGCCAGCAGCGGACGGACAGGGGGTCTGAACGAGCAGTACTTC.

V gene TRBV19 combines with J gene TRBJ2-1, with D maybe TRBD2 (5 bases). The CDR3 runs to 15 residues. From germline, CDR1 is LNHDA and CDR2 SQIVND (reference sequence). V was cut by 7 bases and J by 7 bases, with 20 bases left in between. The CDR3 DNA is TGTGCCAGTATGGTTCATTTCGGGGTAGTGAATGAGCAGTTCTTC. It specifies CASMVHFGVVNEQFF.

CDR3 in amino acids: CASSPRGAARNNEQFF. Here the CDR3 DNA reads TGCGCCAGCAGCCCCCGTGGGGCAGCCCGAAACAATGAGCAGTTCTTC. The chain couples TRBV5-1 to TRBJ2-1; D might be TRBD1 (5 bases). V was pared by 4 bases and J by 5 bases, with 19 bases between. The CDR3 is 16 amino acids. Looked up from germline, CDR1 is SGHRS and CDR2 is YFSETQ.

This clone was seen once. The chain carries TRBV27 and TRBJ2-6; unclear D gene. Trimming left V 6 bases short and J 4 bases short, with 10 bases between. The CDR3 runs 14 residues. CDR1 and CDR2 from the germline V gene are MNHEY and SMNVEV (reference sequence). This CDR3 is CASSYYSGANVLTF. Here the CDR3 DNA reads TGTGCCAGCAGCTACTACTCGGGGGCCAACGTCCTGACTTTC. Looking up the rest from reference TRBV27 and TRBJ2-6 gives the full variable domain: EAQVTQNPRYLITVTGKKLTVTCSQNMNHEYMSWYRQDPGLGLRQIYYSMNVEVTDKGDVPEGYKVSRKEKRNFPLILESPSPNQTSLYFCASSYYSGANVLTFGAGSRLTVL.